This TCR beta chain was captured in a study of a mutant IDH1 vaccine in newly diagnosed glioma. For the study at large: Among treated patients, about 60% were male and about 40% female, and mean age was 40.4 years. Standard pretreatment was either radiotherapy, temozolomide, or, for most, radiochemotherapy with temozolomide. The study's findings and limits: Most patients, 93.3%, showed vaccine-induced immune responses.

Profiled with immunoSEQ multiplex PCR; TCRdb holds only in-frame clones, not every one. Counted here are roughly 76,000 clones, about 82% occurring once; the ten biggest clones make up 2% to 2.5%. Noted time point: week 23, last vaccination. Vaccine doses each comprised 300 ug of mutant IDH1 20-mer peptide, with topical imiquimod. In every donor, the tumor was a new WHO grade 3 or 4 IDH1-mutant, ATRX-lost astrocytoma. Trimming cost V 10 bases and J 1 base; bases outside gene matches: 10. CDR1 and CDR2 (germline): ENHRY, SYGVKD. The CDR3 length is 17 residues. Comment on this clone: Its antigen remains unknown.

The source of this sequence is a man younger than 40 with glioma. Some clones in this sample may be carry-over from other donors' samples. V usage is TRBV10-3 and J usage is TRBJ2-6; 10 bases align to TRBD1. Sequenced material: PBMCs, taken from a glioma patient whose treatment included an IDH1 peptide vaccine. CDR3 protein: CATSYGDRGSGANVLTF. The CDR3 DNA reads TGTGCCACCTCATACGGGGACAGGGGATCTGGGGCCAACGTCCTGACTTTC.